This T cell receptor beta chain emerged from a study of blood T cells in healthy people across ages. Study-wide findings and caveats: There was a strong correlation between TCR beta diversity and naive T cell percentage.

J lost 12 bases, V lost 6 bases, and 10 bases had no gene match. The CDR3 extends over 13 amino acids. Sample-barcoded 5' priming and a J-beta primer mix drove a second PCR of about 6 to 12 cycles. TCRdb called the 5' RACE reads again in MiXCR, with one record for every CDR3 protein. The data contain approximately 1,700,000 distinct CDR3 sequences, 30% to 40% of them seen just once; the ten biggest clones take up 20% to 25%. To note about this clonotype: Its antigen is as yet unknown.

V and J are TRBV12-3 or TRBV12-4 and TRBJ1-5; 8 bases map to TRBD1. Material: blood. The origin of this receptor is a human donor in good health. The CDR3 region is CASRNPWTGRQHF. CDR3 DNA sequence: TGTGCCAGCAGGAACCCTTGGACAGGGCGCCAGCATTTT.